Presented here are 10 T cell receptor beta chains from one specimen sequenced in a study of control samples from healthy donors and cancer patients. TCRdb's copy holds only in-frame clones and misses some; the assay was immunoSEQ multiplex PCR. This sample has about 84,000 clones, with approximately 80% found just once. Input material: PBMCs. These receptors all stem from a man aged 55-75 years with head and neck cancer.

The rearrangement uses TRBV7-8 and TRBJ1-2, with 8 bases lining up with TRBD1. CDR1 SGHVS and CDR2 FQNEAQ come from the germline V gene. With 5 bases clipped from V and 4 bases from J, the junction kept 12 bases outside the gene matches. CDR3 length equals 16 residues. The CDR3 nucleotides are TGTGCCAGCAGCGCGACCCTACCGGGACAGGTCTATGGCTACACCTTC. This gives the protein CASSATLPGQVYGYTF.

J is TRBJ2-7 and V is TRBV4-1; tentative D call: TRBD2 (6 bases). The V and J ends lost 1 base and 3 bases respectively, with 13 bases between them. The CDR3 runs to 15 residues. The V gene's germline CDR1 is MGHRA and CDR2 YSYEKL. CDR3 sequence (DNA): TGCGCCAGCAGCCAAGTGTCGGGAGATCGCTACGAGCAGTACTTC. It specifies CASSQVSGDRYEQYF.

This clone was recorded once. The J gene is TRBJ1-3, the V gene TRBV6-5; unclear D gene. The germline V gene encodes CDR1 MNHEY and CDR2 SVGAGI. The CDR3 contains 15 residues. Trimming cost V 5 bases and J 2 bases, with 13 bases left between them. The CDR3 protein is CASSQQVLPGNTIYF. In DNA, the CDR3 is TGTGCCAGCAGTCAGCAAGTTCTGCCTGGAAACACCATATATTTT.

The chain carries TRBV19 and TRBJ2-1, with a weak D call TRBD1 (6 bases). Looked up from germline, CDR1 is LNHDA and CDR2 is SQIVND (reference sequence). This CDR3 has 15 amino acids. Trimming cost V 3 bases and J 5 bases, with 14 bases left between them. Here the CDR3 reads CASSIRGPNNNEQFF. Here the CDR3 DNA reads TGTGCCAGTAGTATCAGGGGCCCAAACAACAATGAGCAGTTCTTC. The whole variable domain, remainder taken from reference TRBV19 and TRBJ2-1, is DGGITQSPKYLFRKEGQNVTLSCEQNLNHDAMYWYRQDPGQGLRLIYYSQIVNDFQKGDIAEGYSVSREKKESFPLTVTSAQKNPTAFYLCASSIRGPNNNEQFFGPGTRLTVL.

The chain links TRBV11-3 to TRBJ2-5; D not certain. Per the germline V gene, CDR1 is SGHNT and CDR2 is YENEEA. The ends were cut back, 4 bases at V and 0 bases at J, with 6 bases in the middle. This CDR3 has 13 amino acids. The CDR3, as DNA: TGTGCCAGCAGCTCCTCGTACCAAGAGACCCAGTACTTC. Amino acids: CASSSSYQETQYF.

The chain couples TRBV6-1 to TRBJ1-4, with D maybe TRBD1 (6 bases). Trimming shortened V by 3 bases and J by 8 bases, and 10 bases separated the two germline ends. The CDR3 is made up of 13 amino acids. Germline V gene data show CDR1 as MNHNS and CDR2 as SASEGT. The CDR3 reads CASSDAGAEKLFF. The CDR3 nucleotides read TGTGCCAGCAGTGATGCGGGGGCCGAAAAACTGTTTTTT.

The chain uses TRBV7-2 and TRBJ1-5; D is perhaps TRBD1 (6 bases). V lost 1 base and J 6 bases, leaving 10 bases between the germline ends. This CDR3 comprises 14 residues. The germline V gene encodes CDR1 SGHTA and CDR2 FQGNSA. CDR3 residues: CASSLEGGRQPQHF. For the CDR3, the DNA is TGTGCCAGCAGCTTAGAAGGGGGGCGTCAGCCCCAGCATTTT.

Comments on this clone: Other nucleotide sequences in the sample specify the same CDR3. The V call is TRBV19, the J call TRBJ2-5, with 9 bases fitting TRBD2. V shed 1 base and J 2 bases; nucleotides not matched to a gene: 2. This CDR3 region has 15 residues. Looked up from germline, CDR1 is LNHDA and CDR2 is SQIVND (reference sequence). CDR3 bases: TGTGCCAGTAGTATAGGGCTAGCGGGACAAGAGACCCAGTACTTC. Protein: CASSIGLAGQETQYF.

The chain carries TRBV9 and TRBJ1-2; D possibly corresponds to TRBD1 (6 bases). The V gene lost 0 bases and the J gene lost 7 bases, with 13 bases spanning the gap. The CDR3 has 14 amino acids. CDR1 is SGDLS and CDR2 is YYNGEE in the germline V gene. The DNA for the CDR3 is TGTGCCAGCAGCGTAGGGGCGGGGGCGGCTGGCTACACCTTC. Protein product: CASSVGAGAAGYTF.

The V gene is TRBV19, the J gene TRBJ2-1, with D hard to call. Trimming removed 6 bases at V and 6 bases at J, with 12 bases between. CDR3 size: 13 residues. CDR1 is LNHDA, CDR2 SQIVND, per germline (reference sequence). The CDR3 nucleotides are TGTGCCAGTAGAGTCAACGGCGGCAATGAGCAGTTCTTC. It yields the protein CASRVNGGNEQFF.